The present T cell receptor beta chain was sequenced within a study of shared clonotypes between healthy human individuals. Study at large: Those who served as donors were a couple of women and a few men between the ages of 18 and 49.

Trimming took off 1 base at V and 4 bases at J, with 14 bases between the two ends. Germline lookup yields CDR1 SGHRS and CDR2 YFSETQ. The CDR3 covers 15 residues. Measured with immunoSEQ multiplex PCR; TCRdb has only the in-frame clones, and not every one. The sample yields roughly 1,000,000 clones, around 82% seen once. Only Caucasian adults living in Nashville, Tennessee made up the donor group. This chain connects TRBV5-1 to TRBJ1-2; weak D call: TRBD1 (6 bases). This clonotype was obtained from a man between 18 and 29 years old in good health. Some clones in this sample may be carry-over from other donors' samples. The specimen was memory CD4+ T cells from PBMCs. Subset indicated: CD45RA-negative fraction. In DNA, the CDR3 is TGCGCCAGCAGCTTGAACGGGGGCTCGGCCTATGGCTACACCTTC. This sequence encodes CASSLNGGSAYGYTF.